A selection of T cell receptor beta chains follows, all from one sample in a study of blood T cells in healthy people across ages. MiXCR was run by TCRdb on the 5' RACE reads, yielding one entry per CDR3 protein. Found here are 1.2 million to 1.5 million distinct CDR3 sequences, roughly 64% of them singletons; the top ten hold over 5.5%. The source material was blood. The source of these receptors is a man aged 18 to 35 in good health. CDR3s leave out the opening cysteine and the closing phenylalanine or tryptophan. Fields, in order: V gene, clone size, CDR3 protein. Clone size is stated in some rows and not others, as once, few, many or a class when expanded.

V: TRBV20-1; size: -; CDR3: SARELRDTQY
V: TRBV7-6; size: -; CDR3: ASSLSQVEKLF
V: TRBV4-1; size: -; CDR3: ASSQEPGGSYGYT
V: TRBV29-1; size: -; CDR3: SVESGVENIQY
V: TRBV4-1; size: many; CDR3: ASKFNNEQY
V: TRBV29-1; size: few; CDR3: SQRQGGEQF
V: TRBV6-2/TRBV6-3; size: -; CDR3: ASSYEAVGQPQH
V: TRBV4-2; size: -; CDR3: ASSQDPSGIYNEQF
V: TRBV6-2/TRBV6-3; size: -; CDR3: ASKARGEAF
V: TRBV11-1; size: few; CDR3: ASSRTSGRETQY
V: TRBV5-4; size: -; CDR3: ASSSAGRGFAEAF
V: TRBV12-3/TRBV12-4; size: -; CDR3: ASSLSISVASYEQY
V: TRBV7-2; size: once; CDR3: ASSFTSGMGNEQF
V: TRBV2; size: -; CDR3: ASNTYKGKNQPQH
V: TRBV29-1; size: -; CDR3: SVARWGGNEQF
V: TRBV6-2/TRBV6-3; size: few; CDR3: ASRRDIPSYEQY
V: TRBV13; size: -; CDR3: ASSTTGQARTQY
V: TRBV11-2; size: -; CDR3: ASSQWGQGTYEQY
V: TRBV6-5; size: -; CDR3: ASSYTTSGTYEQY
V: TRBV7-9; size: -; CDR3: ASSLAAADGYT
V: TRBV3-1; size: -; CDR3: ASSQLSRADYGYT
V: TRBV12-3/TRBV12-4; size: few; CDR3: ASRGGGQGNNEQF
V: TRBV4-1; size: -; CDR3: ASSQEGRAYYGYT
V: TRBV6-5; size: few; CDR3: ASSQRQLLFSRYT
V: TRBV20-1; size: -; CDR3: SASPGQGNEQY
V: TRBV19; size: few; CDR3: ASSLRQGWTYNSPLH
V: TRBV20-1; size: -; CDR3: SAASLQEQAGELF
V: TRBV10-3; size: -; CDR3: AISESIRQGHNQPQH
V: TRBV6-1; size: once; CDR3: ASYQKRASGYTDTQY
V: TRBV5-1; size: -; CDR3: ASSLLDIDIQY
V: TRBV20-1; size: -; CDR3: SASRDRVDQPQH